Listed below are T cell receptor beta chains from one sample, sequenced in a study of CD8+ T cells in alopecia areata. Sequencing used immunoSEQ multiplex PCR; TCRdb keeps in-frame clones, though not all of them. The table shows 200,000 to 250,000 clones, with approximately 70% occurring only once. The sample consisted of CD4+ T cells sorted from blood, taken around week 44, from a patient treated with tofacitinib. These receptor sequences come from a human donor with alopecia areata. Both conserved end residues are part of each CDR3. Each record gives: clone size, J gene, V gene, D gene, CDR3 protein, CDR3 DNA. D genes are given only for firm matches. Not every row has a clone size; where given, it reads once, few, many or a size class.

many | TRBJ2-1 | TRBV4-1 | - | CASSQVDLGIRYNEQFF | TGCGCCAGCAGCCAAGTGGACTTGGGGATCAGGTACAATGAGCAGTTCTTC
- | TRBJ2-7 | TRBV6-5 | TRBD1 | CASSYSPQGDYEQYF | TGTGCCAGCAGTTACTCGCCGCAGGGGGACTACGAGCAGTACTTC
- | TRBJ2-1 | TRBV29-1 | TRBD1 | CSVHRGGGSYNEQFF | TGCAGCGTCCACAGGGGCGGTGGCTCCTACAATGAGCAGTTCTTC
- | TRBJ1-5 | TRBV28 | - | CASSFPDGFNQPQHF | TGTGCCAGCAGTTTCCCCGATGGCTTCAATCAGCCCCAGCATTTT
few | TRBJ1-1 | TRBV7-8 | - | CASSLAGKGVAEAFF | TGTGCCAGCAGCTTAGCCGGAAAAGGGGTAGCTGAAGCTTTCTTT
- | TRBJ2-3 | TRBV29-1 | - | CSVAHRGTDTQYF | TGCAGCGTTGCCCACCGGGGCACAGATACGCAGTATTTT
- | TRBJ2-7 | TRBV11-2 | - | CASSLGGAGSYEQYF | TGTGCCAGCAGCTTAGGCGGGGCAGGGAGCTACGAGCAGTACTTC
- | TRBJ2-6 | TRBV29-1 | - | CSVEGLRGSGANVLTF | TGCAGCGTTGAAGGGCTAAGGGGATCTGGGGCCAACGTCCTGACTTTC
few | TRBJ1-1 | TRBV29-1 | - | CSVKKTAGNTEAFF | TGCAGCGTTAAAAAGACAGCGGGGAACACTGAAGCTTTCTTT
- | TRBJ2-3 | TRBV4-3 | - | CASSGERRTDTQYF | TGCGCCAGCAGCGGTGAGCGCCGCACAGATACGCAGTATTTT
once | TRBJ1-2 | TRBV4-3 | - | CASSQDGTFGYTF | TGCGCCAGCAGCCAAGATGGGACATTTGGCTACACCTTC
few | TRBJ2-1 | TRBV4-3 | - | CASSQGQVGGRYNEQFF | TGCGCCAGCAGCCAAGGTCAAGTGGGGGGCCGGTACAATGAGCAGTTCTTC
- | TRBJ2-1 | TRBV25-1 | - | CASRSRGSNEQFF | TGTGCCAGCAGGTCCCGGGGGTCCAATGAGCAGTTCTTC
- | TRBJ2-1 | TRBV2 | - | CATQGRGEQFF | TGTGCCACCCAGGGACGGGGTGAGCAGTTCTTC
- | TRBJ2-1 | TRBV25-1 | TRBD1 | CASSETVTGGYEQFF | TGTGCCAGCAGTGAAACTGTGACAGGGGGTTATGAGCAGTTCTTC
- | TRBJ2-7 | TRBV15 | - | CATSRDKGTRGSYEQYF | TGTGCCACCAGCAGAGATAAGGGCACCCGGGGCTCCTACGAGCAGTACTTC
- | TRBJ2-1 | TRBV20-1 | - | CSARVYNEQFF | TGCAGTGCTAGAGTATACAATGAGCAGTTCTTC
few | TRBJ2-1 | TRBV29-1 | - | CSVVRLERAGEQFF | TGCAGCGTCGTAAGACTAGAAAGGGCCGGTGAGCAGTTCTTC
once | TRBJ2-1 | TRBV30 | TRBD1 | CAWSALQGFNEQFF | TGTGCCTGGAGTGCTTTACAGGGGTTCAATGAGCAGTTCTTC
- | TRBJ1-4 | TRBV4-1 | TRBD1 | CASSQQTGAGEKLFF | TGCGCCAGCAGCCAGCAGACAGGGGCTGGTGAAAAACTGTTTTTT
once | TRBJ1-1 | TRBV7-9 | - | CASSTEDTEAFF | TGTGCCAGCAGCACAGAGGACACTGAAGCTTTCTTT
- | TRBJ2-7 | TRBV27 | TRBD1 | CASSPFSGTGIYEQYF | TGTGCCAGCAGTCCATTCTCCGGGACAGGGATCTACGAGCAGTACTTC
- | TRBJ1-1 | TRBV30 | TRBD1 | CAWGQGRTEAFF | TGTGCCTGGGGACAGGGGAGGACTGAAGCTTTCTTT
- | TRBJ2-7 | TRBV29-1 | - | CSATDLYEQYF | TGCAGCGCTACGGACCTCTACGAGCAGTACTTC
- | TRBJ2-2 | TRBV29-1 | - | CSVSQGLTGELFF | TGCAGCGTCTCACAGGGCCTCACCGGGGAGCTGTTTTTT
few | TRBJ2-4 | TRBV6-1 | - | CASSEAAPGGLALAKNIQYF | TGTGCCAGCAGTGAAGCCGCCCCGGGCGGCCTAGCGTTAGCCAAAAACATTCAGTACTTC